These 23 T cell receptor beta chains share one sample of origin, sequenced in a study of blood T cell repertoires in COVID-19. Produced via immunoSEQ multiplex PCR; TCRdb's table is partial and in-frame only. The sample consists of 100,000 to 150,000 clones, more than 70% of them appearing once. Sequencing input: peripheral blood. These receptors originate from a man aged 45-60 years with acute or convalescent COVID-19.

This chain joins TRBV7-2 and TRBJ1-3; D may be TRBD1 (5 bases). The CDR3 runs 14 residues. The V end lost 4 bases, the J end lost 2 bases, and 9 bases lay between the germline ends. Looked up from germline, CDR1 is SGHTA and CDR2 is FQGNSA. The CDR3 DNA reads TGTGCCAGCAGCTCCGGGGGACCTGGAAACACCATATATTTT. Translating gives CASSSGGPGNTIYF. Together with reference TRBV7-2 and TRBJ1-3, the CDR3 gives the full variable domain: GAGVSQSPSNKVTEKGKDVELRCDPISGHTALYWYRQSLGQGLEFLIYFQGNSAPDKSGLPSDRFSAERTGGSVSTLTIQRTQQEDSAVYLCASSSGGPGNTIYFGEGSWLTVV.

This chain connects TRBV5-1 to TRBJ2-2; 8 nucleotides line up with TRBD2. Germline V lookup: CDR1 SGHRS, CDR2 YFSETQ. CDR3 size: 15 residues. J lost 1 base, V lost 6 bases, and 5 bases had no gene match. CDR3 bases: TGCGCCAGCATGGAGGGACTAGGGAACACCGGGGAGCTGTTTTTT. Translated: CASMEGLGNTGELFF.

This chain uses TRBV28 with TRBJ1-6; D is undetermined. Germline V gene data show CDR1 as MDHEN and CDR2 as SYDVKM. The CDR3 runs to 15 residues. V shed 5 bases and J shed 10 bases, with 18 bases lying between them. The CDR3 nucleotides are TGTGCCAGCAGTGCCTTTTCCGGTGTCATCTCACCCCTCCACTTT. It specifies CASSAFSGVISPLHF.

The J gene is TRBJ1-4, the V gene TRBV5-1, with TRBD1 matching over 8 bases. Germline V lookup: CDR1 SGHRS, CDR2 YFSETQ. This CDR3 is 16 amino acids long. The trim removed 5 bases at V and 1 base at J, leaving 7 bases unmatched. The CDR3 loop reads CASRSGGRGTNEKLFF. CDR3 sequence (DNA): TGCGCCAGCAGGTCAGGGGGCCGGGGAACTAATGAAAAACTGTTTTTT. The whole variable domain, remainder taken from reference TRBV5-1 and TRBJ1-4, is KAGVTQTPRYLIKTRGQQVTLSCSPISGHRSVSWYQQTPGQGLQFLFEYFSETQRNKGNFPGRFSGRQFSNSRSEMNVSTLELGDSALYLCASRSGGRGTNEKLFFGSGTQLSVL.

This clone came up once. The gene calls are TRBV18 and TRBJ1-5, with no clear D. Looked up from germline, CDR1 is KGHSH and CDR2 is LQKENI. V lost 2 bases and J 2 bases, leaving 4 bases between the germline ends. This CDR3 comprises 13 residues. The CDR3 DNA reads TGTGCCAGCTCACCAGAGGGCAATCAGCCCCAGCATTTT. Translating gives CASSPEGNQPQHF.

This chain joins TRBV5-6 and TRBJ1-1; D possibly corresponds to TRBD1 (5 bases). Trimming left V 4 bases short and J 10 bases short, with 14 bases between. The CDR3 length is 12 residues. Germline CDR1 and CDR2: SGHDT and YYEEEE. The chain's CDR3 is CASSGGGWRAFF. CDR3 nucleotide sequence: TGTGCCAGCAGCGGTGGGGGGTGGAGAGCTTTCTTT.

The chain employs TRBV6-1 and TRBJ1-5; no firm D call. The CDR3 totals 12 residues. From germline, CDR1 is MNHNS and CDR2 SASEGT. V was pared by 2 bases and J by 4 bases, with 3 bases between. The CDR3 DNA sequence: TGTGCCAGCAGTGAAACTAATCAGCCCCAGCATTTT. Amino acid sequence: CASSETNQPQHF.

The rearrangement links TRBV18 to TRBJ1-5; unclear D gene. CDR1 is KGHSH, CDR2 LQKENI, per germline. This CDR3 has 18 amino acids. V lost 0 bases and J lost 0, with 15 bases in between. CDR3 nucleotide sequence: TGTGCCAGCTCACCACCTGGGCGGGGAGCCGCTAGCAATCAGCCCCAGCATTTT. Encoded protein: CASSPPGRGAASNQPQHF.

The chain has TRBV2 and TRBJ2-2; TRBD1 might be the D (5 bases). Trimming removed 6 bases at V and 1 base at J, with 15 bases between. Germline V lookup: CDR1 SNHLY, CDR2 FYNNEI. There are 16 residues in the CDR3. The CDR3 reads CASSLTRGQNTGELFF. The CDR3 DNA sequence: TGTGCCAGCAGCCTTACCCGCGGACAGAACACCGGGGAGCTGTTTTTT. The full variable domain, in which reference TRBV2 and TRBJ2-2 provide the parts outside the CDR3, is EPEVTQTPSHQVTQMGQEVILRCVPISNHLYFYWYRQILGQKVEFLVSFYNNEISEKSEIFDDQFSVERPDGSNFTLKIRSTKLEDSAMYFCASSLTRGQNTGELFFGEGSRLTVL.

This clone was recorded only once. The chain couples TRBV2 to TRBJ1-1, with 10 bases that match TRBD1. The ends lost 9 bases at V and 2 bases at J; junction bases unmatched: 9. Germline V gene sequence: CDR1 SNHLY, CDR2 FYNNEI. The CDR3 contains 15 residues. CDR3 sequence: CASGTGARRNTEAFF. The CDR3 DNA is TGTGCCAGTGGGACAGGGGCTAGGAGAAACACTGAAGCTTTCTTT.

The chain employs TRBV5-1 and TRBJ1-1, with D perhaps matching TRBD1 (5 bases). Germline V gene data show CDR1 as SGHRS and CDR2 as YFSETQ. Trimming took 2 bases from V and 5 from J, leaving 13 bases between them. This CDR3 contains 14 residues. DNA for the CDR3: TGCGCCAGCAGCTTAGGTGGCAGGGTTACTGAAGCTTTCTTT. Residues: CASSLGGRVTEAFF.

This chain links TRBV2 with TRBJ1-2; 8 positions match TRBD1. Germline CDR1 is SNHLY and CDR2 is FYNNEI. The CDR3 consists of 13 residues. The junction had 4 bases not matched to a gene; V was cut back by 3 bases and J by 7 bases. DNA of the CDR3: TGTGCCAGCAGTGAGGACAGGGTGGGTGGCTACACCTTC. Encoded protein: CASSEDRVGGYTF.

The chain has TRBV15 and TRBJ1-1, with 10 bases matching TRBD1. The CDR3 contains 13 residues. J was trimmed by 6 bases and V by 8 bases; bases with no gene match: 6. Germline V gives CDR1 LNHNV, CDR2 YYDKDF (reference sequence). DNA of the CDR3: TGTGCCACCCGACAGGGGGCGAATGCTGAAGCTTTCTTT. This codes for CATRQGANAEAFF.

The gene calls are TRBV27 and TRBJ2-7, with TRBD1 matching over 7 bases. The CDR3 contains 17 residues. V lost 1 base and J lost 5; bases outside the gene matches: 14. The V gene's germline CDR1 is MNHEY and CDR2 SMNVEV (reference sequence). CDR3 residues: CASSLFPPGQNTHEQYF. For the CDR3, the DNA is TGTGCCAGCAGTTTATTCCCCCCGGGACAGAATACCCACGAGCAGTACTTC.

This sequence joins TRBV19 and TRBJ2-7; 7 bases are a match to TRBD1. With V trimmed by 5 bases and J by 5 bases, 6 bases remained unmatched. The CDR3 length is 13 residues. Germline values: CDR1 LNHDA, CDR2 SQIVND (reference sequence). The CDR3 DNA follows: TGTGCCAGTAGTTGGACAGGTCCGGACGAGCAGTACTTC. This codes for CASSWTGPDEQYF.

This sequence joins TRBV15 and TRBJ1-2, with a weak D call TRBD1 (5 bases). The germline CDR1 and CDR2 sequences are LNHNV and YYDKDF (reference sequence). V lost 2 bases and J lost 2, with 12 bases in between. This CDR3 is 15 amino acids long. CDR3 DNA sequence: TGTGCCACCAGCAGAATGGGACTACCCAACTATGGCTACACCTTC. Amino acids: CATSRMGLPNYGYTF.

This chain uses TRBV19 with TRBJ2-5; a weak D match, TRBD2 (7 bases). V was pared by 3 bases and J by 3 bases, with 14 bases between. CDR1 and CDR2 (germline): LNHDA, SQIVND (reference sequence). The CDR3 consists of 15 residues. CDR3 nucleotides: TGTGCCAGTAGTATGGCGGGGGCCCGAGAAGAGACCCAGTACTTC. It translates to CASSMAGAREETQYF.

The chain links TRBV2 to TRBJ1-5; TRBD1 matches 9 bases. CDR3 size: 16 residues. Per germline, CDR1 SNHLY and CDR2 FYNNEI. The V gene end was trimmed by 6 bases and the J gene end by 2 bases; junction bases not matched to a gene: 8. The CDR3 loop is CASRVDRGNGNQPQHF. In nucleotides, the CDR3 is TGTGCCAGCAGAGTCGACAGGGGGAACGGCAATCAGCCCCAGCATTTT.

The chain recombines TRBV2 with TRBJ2-1; D ambiguous. Germline V lookup: CDR1 SNHLY, CDR2 FYNNEI. V lost 6 bases, J lost 6 bases, and 15 bases lay in between. The CDR3 is 14 residues long. This CDR3 is CASSVRLGFNEQFF. CDR3 sequence (DNA): TGTGCCAGCAGCGTGCGTCTAGGTTTCAATGAGCAGTTCTTC.

This chain uses TRBV15 with TRBJ2-2; 7 bases fit TRBD1. The CDR3 loop spans 17 amino acids. Per the germline V gene, CDR1 is LNHNV and CDR2 is YYDKDF (reference sequence). V shed 6 bases and J 1 base; nucleotides not matched to a gene: 11. For the CDR3, the DNA is TGTGCCACCAGTCCTAGAAGGGGGACAGAGAACACCGGGGAGCTGTTTTTT. It specifies CATSPRRGTENTGELFF.

The V gene is TRBV11-2, the J gene TRBJ2-6; D is possibly TRBD2 (6 bases). Per germline, CDR1 SGHAT and CDR2 FQNNGV. Between the trimmed V and J ends, which lost 7 bases and 3 bases, there was a span of 16 bases. This CDR3 is 16 amino acids long. The CDR3, as DNA: TGTGCCAGCAACCCGGGGGAGTCGAGTGGGGCCAACGTCCTGACTTTC. Translating it yields CASNPGESSGANVLTF.

This chain joins TRBV5-1 and TRBJ1-1; D is possibly TRBD1 (5 bases). The germline V gene encodes CDR1 SGHRS and CDR2 YFSETQ. V lost 6 bases and J 0 bases, leaving 21 bases between the germline ends. CDR3 size: 17 residues. CDR3 nucleotides: TGCGCCAGCACCAACGGGGGGGATTTGGGTATGAACACTGAAGCTTTCTTT. Amino acids: CASTNGGDLGMNTEAFF.

The chain is built from TRBV12-3 or TRBV12-4 and TRBJ2-7, with TRBD2 matching 7 bases. After removal of 6 bases from V and 5 bases from J, the junction contained 4 bases not matched to a gene. The length of the CDR3 is 12 residues. CDR3 bases: TGTGCCAGCAGGGGGGGGATCCACGAGCAGTACTTC. This codes for CASRGGIHEQYF.